This is a list of T cell receptor beta chains from one sample in a study of blood T cells in healthy people across ages. MiXCR, run by TCRdb on the 5' RACE reads, gives a single entry per CDR3 protein. The sample includes 1.8 million or so distinct CDR3 sequences, roughly 43% of them seen just once. Specimen: blood. These receptors came from a human donor in good health. Each CDR3 is given with its conserved first and last residue. The order of the fields is D gene, V gene, J gene, clone size, CDR3 protein, CDR3 DNA. The D gene is left open where the match is weak. Clone size appears in some rows only: once, few, many, or a class for an expanded clone.

>TRBD1|TRBV6-5|TRBJ2-1|NA
CASSIIRGQFEQFF
TGTGCCAGCAGCATTATCAGGGGGCAGTTTGAGCAGTTCTTC
>NA|TRBV28|TRBJ2-7|NA
CAGRPTVAYEQYF
TGTGCCGGCAGACCGACGGTTGCCTACGAGCAGTACTTC
>TRBD1|TRBV7-6|TRBJ2-7|few
CASSFPTGVSYEQYF
TGTGCCAGCAGCTTCCCGACAGGGGTCTCCTACGAGCAGTACTTC
>NA|TRBV20-1|TRBJ1-2|NA
CSARGDLMANYGYTF
TGCAGTGCCCGAGGGGACCTGATGGCTAACTATGGCTACACCTTC
>TRBD1|TRBV28|TRBJ1-2|many
CASSPTGGDYGYTF
TGTGCCAGCAGCCCAACAGGGGGCGATTATGGCTACACCTTC
>TRBD1|TRBV29-1|TRBJ1-1|NA
CSVEDQGVYTEAFF
TGCAGCGTTGAAGATCAGGGGGTTTACACTGAAGCTTTCTTT
>TRBD2|TRBV2|TRBJ2-1|NA
CAAMRLAGLDSYNEQFF
TGTGCCGCGATGCGACTAGCGGGGCTAGACTCCTACAATGAGCAGTTCTTC
>TRBD1|TRBV6-2/TRBV6-3|TRBJ1-2|NA
CASRDIKDRGAIYGYTF
TGTGCCAGCAGGGATATTAAAGACAGGGGCGCGATCTATGGCTACACCTTC
>NA|TRBV30|TRBJ2-5|few
CAWSGGWRPRGETQYF
TGTGCCTGGAGTGGGGGTTGGAGGCCGCGGGGAGAGACCCAGTACTTC
>NA|TRBV4-2|TRBJ2-3|NA
CASSQDLSVDTQYF
TGTGCCAGCAGCCAAGATCTCTCGGTGGATACGCAGTATTTT
>NA|TRBV20-1|TRBJ2-1|NA
CSASAGGTYNEQFF
TGCAGTGCTAGTGCGGGTGGGACCTACAATGAGCAGTTCTTC
>NA|TRBV2|TRBJ2-5|NA
CASTGWGSETQYF
TGTGCCAGCACTGGGTGGGGGTCGGAGACCCAGTACTTC
>NA|TRBV5-6|TRBJ2-2|NA
CASSLTGGGTGELFF
TGTGCCAGCAGCCTCACAGGAGGGGGCACCGGGGAGCTGTTTTTT
>NA|TRBV7-8|TRBJ2-5|NA
CASSFRGRLWTQYF
TGTGCCAGCAGCTTTCGGGGGCGCCTCTGGACCCAGTACTTC
>TRBD1|TRBV9|TRBJ2-7|few
CASSVTGASYEQYF
TGTGCCAGCAGCGTGACAGGGGCTTCCTACGAGCAGTACTTC
>TRBD2|TRBV24-1|TRBJ2-5|NA
CATSDYPSGGFRETQYF
TGTGCCACCAGTGATTACCCTAGCGGGGGTTTTCGGGAGACCCAGTACTTC
>NA|TRBV7-8|TRBJ2-5|NA
CASSLGRYSQETQYF
TGTGCCAGCAGCTTAGGGAGATACTCTCAAGAGACCCAGTACTTC
>NA|TRBV6-2/TRBV6-3|TRBJ1-2|NA
CSTGAHYGYTF
TGTTCTACGGGGGCCCACTATGGCTACACCTTC
>NA|TRBV15|TRBJ2-1|few
CATSDGRASYNEQFF
TGTGCCACCAGCGATGGTAGGGCCTCCTACAATGAGCAGTTCTTC